Presented here are 19 T cell receptor beta chains from one specimen sequenced in a study of blood T cell repertoires in COVID-19. Sequenced by immunoSEQ multiplex PCR; TCRdb stores in-frame clones only, minus some. The table includes around 370,000 clones, more than 75% detected once. Sequencing was carried out using peripheral blood. All receptors come from a woman aged 18 to 35 who had recovered from COVID-19.

The chain carries TRBV14 and TRBJ2-1; 7 nucleotides agree with TRBD1. Germline-derived CDR1 and CDR2 are SGHDN and FVKESK. The junction had 7 bases not matched to a gene; V was cut back by 3 bases and J by 5 bases. CDR3 length: 15 residues. CDR3 DNA: TGTGCCAGCAGCCAGGCCGGGACAGACGACAATGAGCAGTTCTTC. Translating gives CASSQAGTDDNEQFF. The variable domain in full, with the rest retrieved from reference TRBV14 and TRBJ2-1, is EAGVTQFPSHSVIEKGQTVTLRCDPISGHDNLYWYRRVMGKEIKFLLHFVKESKQDESGMPNNRFLAERTGGTYSTLKVQPAELEDSGVYFCASSQAGTDDNEQFFGPGTRLTVL.

This rearrangement joins TRBV11-3 to TRBJ2-3; 8 bases match TRBD2. Germline assignment: CDR1 SGHNT and CDR2 YENEEA. The J segment lost 4 bases and the V segment lost 2 bases, leaving 8 bases of the junction unmatched. CDR3 length: 16 residues. CDR3: CASSLSAGGWADTQYF. The CDR3 nucleotides read TGTGCCAGCAGCTTATCGGCGGGAGGTTGGGCAGATACGCAGTATTTT.

This chain links TRBV7-9 with TRBJ2-5; 7 bases agree with TRBD2. Germline CDR1 reads SEHNR; CDR2 reads FQNEAQ (reference sequence). This CDR3 has 15 residues. Trimming cost V 1 base and J 1 base; bases outside gene matches: 3. The CDR3 here is CASSLGLAAQETQYF. CDR3 DNA: TGTGCCAGCAGCTTAGGGCTAGCGGCCCAAGAGACCCAGTACTTC. The variable domain in full, completed from reference TRBV7-9 and TRBJ2-5, reads DTGVSQNPRHKITKRGQNVTFRCDPISEHNRLYWYRQTLGQGPEFLTYFQNEAQLEKSRLLSDRFSAERPKGSFSTLEIQRTEQGDSAMYLCASSLGLAAQETQYFGPGTRLLVL.

This sequence joins TRBV5-4 and TRBJ1-2; D is unclear. Germline V lookup: CDR1 SGHNT, CDR2 YYREEE (reference sequence). The V end was cut by 10 bases, the J end by 3 bases, with 16 bases between. CDR3 length equals 13 residues. CDR3 sequence: CAGGRVYDYGYTF. The CDR3, as DNA: TGTGCCGGAGGTAGGGTTTATGACTATGGCTACACCTTC. The whole variable domain, remainder taken from reference TRBV5-4 and TRBJ1-2, is ETGVTQSPTHLIKTRGQQVTLRCSSQSGHNTVSWYQQALGQGPQFIFQYYREEENGRGNFPPRFSGLQFPNYSSELNVNALELDDSALYLCAGGRVYDYGYTFGSGTRLTVV.

The chain links TRBV29-1 to TRBJ2-1; 8 bases are shared with TRBD1. Germline V gives CDR1 SQVTM, CDR2 ANQGSEA. The ends lost 4 bases at V and 0 bases at J; junction bases unmatched: 11. The CDR3 runs 17 residues. The CDR3, as DNA: TGCAGCGTTGTGGCAGGGGGCTTTATAGGCTCCTACAATGAGCAGTTCTTC. Its translation is CSVVAGGFIGSYNEQFF.

The chain joins TRBV9 to TRBJ2-2; TRBD2 agrees at 10 bases. Germline V gives CDR1 SGDLS, CDR2 YYNGEE. This CDR3 has 16 residues. V lost 4 bases to trimming and J lost 2 bases; unmatched junction nucleotides: 5. The chain's CDR3 is CASSPLAGVNTGELFF. The CDR3 DNA is TGTGCCAGCAGCCCGCTAGCGGGAGTCAACACCGGGGAGCTGTTTTTT. Full variable domain (missing parts from reference TRBV9 and TRBJ2-2): DSGVTQTPKHLITATGQRVTLRCSPRSGDLSVYWYQQSLDQGLQFLIQYYNGEERAKGNILERFSAQQFPDLHSELNLSSLELGDSALYFCASSPLAGVNTGELFFGEGSRLTVL.

The chain joins TRBV6-5 to TRBJ1-2, with D maybe TRBD1 (5 bases). The CDR3 consists of 14 residues. From germline, CDR1 is MNHEY and CDR2 SVGAGI. Trimming cost V 5 bases and J 8 bases, with 18 bases left between them. CDR3 DNA: TGTGCCAGCAGTCCTCTGTCAGGGTTAGGAGGCTACACCTTC. It encodes CASSPLSGLGGYTF.

The J gene is TRBJ1-1, the V gene TRBV4-3; no firm D call. Trimming removed 8 bases at V and 1 base at J, with 14 bases between. This CDR3 region has 14 residues. The germline gives CDR1 LGHNA, CDR2 YSLEER. The CDR3 DNA reads as TGCGCCAGCCAAAGAGGAGGGCGGAACACTGAAGCTTTCTTT. Protein: CASQRGGRNTEAFF.

The chain employs TRBV11-2 and TRBJ1-3; no clear D gene. The CDR3 consists of 16 residues. Germline V lookup: CDR1 SGHAT, CDR2 FQNNGV. V lost 6 bases, J lost 0 bases, and 15 bases lay in between. CDR3: CASRRSGVGSGNTIYF. The CDR3, as DNA: TGTGCCAGCAGACGGTCCGGGGTAGGCTCTGGAAACACCATATATTTT.

The CDR3 loop is CASSEYQNTGELFF. DNA for the CDR3: TGTGCCAGCAGCGAGTACCAGAACACCGGGGAGCTGTTTTTT. V usage is TRBV28 and J usage is TRBJ2-2; D not resolved. In germline, CDR1 is MDHEN, CDR2 SYDVKM. This CDR3 has 14 residues. Deletions cut 6 bases from V and 1 base from J, with 9 bases between.

The chain uses TRBV6-6 and TRBJ1-4; 7 bases align to TRBD1. The CDR3 runs to 16 residues. Germline loops: CDR1 MNHNY, CDR2 SVGAGI (reference sequence). With 6 bases clipped from V and 4 bases from J, the junction kept 11 bases outside the gene matches. Here the CDR3 reads CASRDRRDSHNEKLFF. The CDR3 region has the DNA TGTGCCAGCAGGGACCGACGGGACAGCCATAATGAAAAACTGTTTTTT.

The J gene is TRBJ2-6, the V gene TRBV5-1; D uncertain. V gave up 4 bases and J gave up 0 bases, with 8 bases separating them. In germline, CDR1 is SGHRS, CDR2 YFSETQ. This CDR3 contains 15 residues. CDR3 region: CASSPQNSGANVLTF. The CDR3 bases are TGCGCCAGCAGCCCACAGAACTCTGGGGCCAACGTCCTGACTTTC.

CDR3 sequence: CASSLSGLAVGNEQFF. The CDR3 region has the DNA TGTGCCAGCAGCCTTTCGGGACTAGCGGTTGGCAATGAGCAGTTCTTC. V is TRBV11-3 and J is TRBJ2-1, with 11 bases aligning to TRBD2. In germline, CDR1 is SGHNT, CDR2 YENEEA. The CDR3 covers 16 residues. J was trimmed by 6 bases and V by 5 bases; bases with no gene match: 9.

V gene TRBV11-3 combines with J gene TRBJ1-1; 8 bases agree with TRBD1. The germline V gene encodes CDR1 SGHNT and CDR2 YENEEA. The length of the CDR3 is 15 residues. After removal of 5 bases from V and 0 bases from J, the junction contained 5 bases not matched to a gene. The CDR3 loop is CASSRRQGLNTEAFF. CDR3 sequence (DNA): TGTGCCAGCAGCCGCAGACAGGGGTTGAACACTGAAGCTTTCTTT.

The chain has TRBV5-1 and TRBJ2-2; D not resolved. V dropped 2 bases and J dropped 6 bases, with 8 bases sitting between them. The CDR3 spans 13 residues. The germline gives CDR1 SGHRS, CDR2 YFSETQ. CDR3 protein: CASSFQVPGELFF. CDR3 DNA: TGCGCCAGCAGCTTCCAGGTCCCCGGGGAGCTGTTTTTT.

CDR3 loop: CATSDPRDRVQPQHF. The CDR3 DNA follows: TGTGCCACCAGTGATCCCCGGGACAGGGTTCAGCCCCAGCATTTT. The rearrangement links TRBV24-1 to TRBJ1-5; 9 positions agree with TRBD1. The CDR3 is made up of 15 amino acids. From germline, CDR1 is KGHDR and CDR2 SFDVKD. V gave up 3 bases and J gave up 6 bases; unmatched junction bases: 5.

The chain combines TRBV11-2 with TRBJ1-5; TRBD1 might be the D (5 bases). Germline V gives CDR1 SGHAT, CDR2 FQNNGV. The CDR3 loop spans 14 amino acids. V was clipped by 5 bases and J by 8 bases, with 16 bases between them. Here the CDR3 DNA reads TGTGCCAGCAGCCGAAGCGGGGGTCTCGAGCCCCAGCATTTT. It specifies CASSRSGGLEPQHF.

This rearrangement joins TRBV7-2 to TRBJ1-2; the D gene is possibly TRBD1 (5 bases). The germline V gene encodes CDR1 SGHTA and CDR2 FQGNSA. V lost 3 bases and J 7 bases, leaving 15 bases between the germline ends. CDR3 length: 14 residues. CDR3 sequence (DNA): TGTGCCAGCAGCTTGAGGCAGGGCTGGGGTGGCTACACCTTC. Translated, it gives CASSLRQGWGGYTF. Drawing the rest from reference TRBV7-2 and TRBJ1-2, the complete variable domain is GAGVSQSPSNKVTEKGKDVELRCDPISGHTALYWYRQSLGQGLEFLIYFQGNSAPDKSGLPSDRFSAERTGGSVSTLTIQRTQQEDSAVYLCASSLRQGWGGYTFGSGTRLTVV.

The chain links TRBV27 to TRBJ1-3; 9 bases match TRBD1. J lost 0 bases, V lost 6 bases, and 6 bases had no gene match. Germline assignment: CDR1 MNHEY and CDR2 SMNVEV (reference sequence). The CDR3 has 16 residues. CDR3 sequence reads: CASSPEQGASGNTIYF. The CDR3 DNA sequence: TGTGCCAGCAGCCCCGAACAGGGGGCCTCTGGAAACACCATATATTTT.